This record concerns one T cell receptor beta chain sequence. The antigen this receptor binds is unknown. One base away there is no much larger clone; base qualities are not given. The germline ends are 12 bases apart after V is trimmed by 5 bases and J by 1 base. Counted from cysteine to phenylalanine, this CDR3 has 14 amino acids. The entry retains the CDR3 DNA only, 42 bases that are in frame from base 1. The germline V gene gives CDR1 as SGHRS and CDR2 as YFSETQ. Enrolling through a virtual design, the prospective study's participants ranged in age from about 18 to 89 years and lived across roughly 24 United States geographic areas. In the prospective study, cohorts were assigned on the basis of participant-reported clinical history obtained from a screening survey and a study questionnaire. A participant counted as exposed if, within 2 weeks of entering the study, that participant had been in contact with someone who had a PCR-confirmed or clinician-diagnosed COVID-19 case. In the prospective study, whole blood, serum and a nasopharyngeal or oropharyngeal swab were collected from each participant by mobile phlebotomists. Additional blood draws and questionnaires over an approximately two-month period could optionally be provided by prospective study participants. Blood samples from the prospective study were shipped frozen or at room temperature prior to DNA extraction.

TCRbeta CDR3 regions were amplified from genomic DNA by means of the immunoSEQ Assay, a bias-controlled multiplex PCR. In the source study's methods: The number of nucleated cells in each sample was estimated by amplification of reference gene primers within the assay. To quantify the absolute abundance of each unique TCRbeta CDR3 rearrangement, sequence reads were collapsed and filtered. For each sample, productive Simpson clonality was calculated by taking the square root of Simpson's diversity index across productive rearrangements. TCRdb's version of the immuneACCESS table is confined to in-frame rearrangements and falls short of the full clone set. An unresolved V gene accounts for under half of the shortfall where checked; the remainder is of unknown origin. For V, J and clone size, that table is used; D and trimming come from the DNA. The table for this sample lists over 350,000 clones; roughly 90% of them were counted only once. The top ten hold around 0.94% of the sample.

This sample is drawn from a study of blood T cell repertoires in COVID-19 (TCRdb year 2020). For the wider study: The collaborator samples originated in the United States, Italy and Spain and spanned the acute and convalescent phases of COVID-19. Where HLA class I and class II types were available, the types were taken from metadata supplied by the sample provider, not from assay-based typing. Sample metadata almost always included a de-identified subject ID, COVID-19 status, age in years and sex. The samples were drawn from two sources: the first 160 participants of the ongoing ImmuneRACE study, and 1,000 to 1,500 subjects contributed by 6 global collaborators. Subjects who had been exposed to COVID-19, were actively infected with it, or had recovered from it provided the deeply sampled blood TCRbeta repertoires that made up the dataset. The prospective study material was composed of cDNA or gDNA derived from T cells, B-cell-depleted T cells, or PBMCs. The repertoires were made available in a free public database intended to serve as a resource for research on the immune response to SARS-CoV-2. Results the study describes overall, beyond this receptor: The quantity of clinical and demographic metadata differed by source and by participant and was supplied without curation.

The sequence is built from TRBV5-1 and TRBJ1-1; TRBD1 is perhaps the D gene, given 6 matching bases. The sequence derives from a woman in her 40s who had been exposed to COVID-19. Sequencing was done on a sample of PBMCs or T cells enriched from blood (not recorded which). The CDR3 region has the sequence CASRIGTSNTEAFF. The DNA sequence follows: TGCGCCAGCAGAATCGGGACATCGAACACTGAAGCTTTCTTT. Beyond the CDR3, the reference TRBV5-1 and TRBJ1-1 genes provide the residues; the full variable domain reads: KAGVTQTPRYLIKTRGQQVTLSCSPISGHRSVSWYQQTPGQGLQFLFEYFSETQRNKGNFPGRFSGRQFSNSRSEMNVSTLELGDSALYLCASRIGTSNTEAFFGQGTRLTVV.